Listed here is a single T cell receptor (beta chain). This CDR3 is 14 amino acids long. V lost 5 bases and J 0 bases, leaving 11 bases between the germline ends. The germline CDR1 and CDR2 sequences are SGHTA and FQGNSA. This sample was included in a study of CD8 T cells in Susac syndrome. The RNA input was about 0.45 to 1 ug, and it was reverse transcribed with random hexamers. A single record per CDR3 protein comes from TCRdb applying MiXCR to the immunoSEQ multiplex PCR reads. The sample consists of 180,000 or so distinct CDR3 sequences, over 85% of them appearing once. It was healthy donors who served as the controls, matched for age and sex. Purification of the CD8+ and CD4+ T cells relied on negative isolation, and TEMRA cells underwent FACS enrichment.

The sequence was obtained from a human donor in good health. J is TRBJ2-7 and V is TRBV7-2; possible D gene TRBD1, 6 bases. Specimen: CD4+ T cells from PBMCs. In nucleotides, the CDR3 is TGTGCCAGCAGCGTCTACAGGGTCTCCTACGAGCAGTACTTC. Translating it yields CASSVYRVSYEQYF.